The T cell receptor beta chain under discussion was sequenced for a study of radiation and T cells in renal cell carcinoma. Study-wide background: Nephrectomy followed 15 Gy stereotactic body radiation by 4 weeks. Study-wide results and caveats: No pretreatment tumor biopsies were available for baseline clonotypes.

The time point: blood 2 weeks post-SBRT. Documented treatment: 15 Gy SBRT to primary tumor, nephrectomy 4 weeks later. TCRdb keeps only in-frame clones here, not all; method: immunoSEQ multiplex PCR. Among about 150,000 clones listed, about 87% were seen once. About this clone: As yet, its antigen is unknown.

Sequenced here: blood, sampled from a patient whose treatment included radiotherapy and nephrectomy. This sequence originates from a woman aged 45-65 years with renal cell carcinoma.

CDR3 nucleotides: TGTGCCAGTAGTATAGATCTGGGGGGACAGTGGGCCACTGAAGCTTTCTTT. Encoded protein: CASSIDLGGQWATEAFF. The genes are TRBV19 and TRBJ1-1; 7 bases match TRBD1. Germline V gene lookup returns CDR1 LNHDA and CDR2 SQIVND (reference sequence). V lost 0 bases and J lost 4; bases outside the gene matches: 11. The CDR3 totals 17 residues.